The 15 T cell receptor beta chains below all came from one sample that was sequenced in a study of blood T cells in healthy people across ages. Primed by a sample-barcoded 5' primer and a J-beta primer mix, a second PCR proceeded for about 7 to 11 cycles. TCRdb fed the 5' RACE reads into MiXCR, producing one record per CDR3 protein. The table shows approximately 580,000 distinct CDR3 sequences, with under 30% occurring only once. This sample also belongs to another study, concerning T cells of mothers and their children.

Material: blood. These receptors came from a boy aged 5-17 years in good health.

This clonotype was detected a few times. The V and J genes are TRBV7-9 and TRBJ1-1; TRBD1 might be the D (6 bases). The CDR3 contains 18 residues. Germline assignment: CDR1 SEHNR and CDR2 FQNEAQ (reference sequence). V lost 6 bases and J 3 bases, leaving 26 bases between the germline ends. As DNA, the CDR3 is TGTGCCAGCAGAGGTCCCCCCGGACAAGGGGGTAGGGACACTGAAGCTTTCTTT. Its translation: CASRGPPGQGGRDTEAFF.

The rearrangement uses TRBV12-3 or TRBV12-4 and TRBJ2-7, with D possibly matching TRBD1 (6 bases). The CDR3 contains 13 residues. The ends were cut back, 4 bases at V and 7 bases at J, with 14 bases in the middle. The CDR3 here is CASSSQGSREQYF. The CDR3 nucleotides are TGTGCCAGCAGTTCACAGGGATCGCGGGAGCAGTACTTC.

The chain is built from TRBV28 and TRBJ2-7, with D tentatively TRBD1 (6 bases). Germline CDR1 and CDR2: MDHEN and SYDVKM. There are 13 residues in the CDR3. V was trimmed by 6 bases and J by 4 bases, leaving 13 bases between them. The CDR3 here is CASSPQGVYEQYF. CDR3 in DNA: TGTGCCAGCAGCCCACAGGGAGTGTACGAGCAGTACTTC. Based on the CDR3 plus reference TRBV28 and TRBJ2-7, the full variable domain is DVKVTQSSRYLVKRTGEKVFLECVQDMDHENMFWYRQDPGLGLRLIYFSYDVKMKEKGDIPEGYSVSREKKERFSLILESASTNQTSMYLCASSPQGVYEQYFGPGTRLTVT.

This clonotype showed up just a few times. The rearrangement uses TRBV25-1 and TRBJ1-2; D remains ambiguous. CDR3 length: 17 amino acids. Germline CDR1 and CDR2: MGHDK and SYGVNS. V gave up 2 bases and J gave up 8 bases, with 24 bases separating them. CDR3 loop: CASSEGSLGPHRRGYTF. CDR3 nucleotide sequence: TGTGCCAGCAGTGAAGGCTCCCTCGGGCCCCACCGGCGAGGCTACACCTTC.

CDR3 in DNA: TGCAGTGCTAGAGACCAGGGCGAGCCCCTAGCGGGGGTGCAAGAGACCCAGTACTTC. Its translation is CSARDQGEPLAGVQETQYF. V gene TRBV20-1 combines with J gene TRBJ2-5; 10 bases line up with TRBD2. Germline CDR1 and CDR2: DFQATT and SNEGSKA (reference sequence). Unmatched junction bases numbered 15, after V lost 0 bases and J lost 2 bases. The length of the CDR3 is 19 residues.

The rearrangement links TRBV3-1 to TRBJ2-5, with D uncertain. Germline CDR1 LGHDT, CDR2 YNNKEL (reference sequence). V was trimmed by 4 bases and J by 0 bases, leaving 6 bases between them. There are 13 residues in the CDR3. The CDR3 bases are TGTGCCAGCAGCCGCCCGAACCAAGAGACCCAGTACTTC. This sequence encodes CASSRPNQETQYF.

The gene calls are TRBV29-1 and TRBJ2-5, with a tentative D call TRBD2 (6 bases). The DNA end lines up better with TRBJ2-7; the J call may be wrong. In germline, CDR1 is SQVTM, CDR2 ANQGSEA. The CDR3 covers 14 residues. CDR3 sequence (DNA): TGCAGCGTTGATGGGGAGGAGGGCTCCTACGAGCAGTACTTC. Protein sequence: CSVDGEEGSYEQYF.

This clonotype has a count of ten or more. V is TRBV20-1 and J is TRBJ2-4; no reliable D call. V lost 1 base to trimming and J lost 5 bases, with 9 bases between them. CDR1 is DFQATT and CDR2 is SNEGSKA in the germline V gene (reference sequence). This CDR3 has 13 amino acids. In DNA, the CDR3 is TGCAGTGCTAGAGTAGGCGTTGAAAACATTCAGTACTTC. The encoded protein is CSARVGVENIQYF.

In its sample, this clonotype was seen a few times. V and J are TRBV9 and TRBJ1-5; the D is unclear. Germline V gene lookup returns CDR1 SGDLS and CDR2 YYNGEE. Trimming left V 0 bases short and J 0 bases short, with 7 bases between. The CDR3 is 15 residues long. CDR3 in amino acids: CASSVGVNSNQPQHF. In DNA, the CDR3 is TGTGCCAGCAGCGTAGGAGTGAATAGCAATCAGCCCCAGCATTTT.

The table lists this clonotype with a few counts. The V gene is TRBV25-1, the J gene TRBJ2-7; 9 positions match TRBD2. From germline, CDR1 is MGHDK and CDR2 SYGVNS. Unmatched junction bases numbered 4, after V lost 1 base and J lost 0 bases. The CDR3 has 16 residues. In DNA, the CDR3 is TGTGCCAGCAGTGAATTCTTGCGGGAGGGCTCCTACGAGCAGTACTTC. As protein: CASSEFLREGSYEQYF.

The table lists this clonotype with a count of one. The V gene is TRBV9, the J gene TRBJ2-7; D tentatively reads TRBD1 or TRBD2 (5 bases each). The germline CDR1 and CDR2 sequences are SGDLS and YYNGEE. The CDR3 has 14 residues. V lost 4 bases and J lost 0, with 11 bases in between. In nucleotides, the CDR3 is TGTGCCAGCAGCTTTGGGGGTACCTCCTACGAGCAGTACTTC. Translating gives CASSFGGTSYEQYF.

This clonotype was counted only a few times. This rearrangement joins TRBV29-1 to TRBJ2-7, with D uncertain. This CDR3 has 11 amino acids. From germline, CDR1 is SQVTM and CDR2 ANQGSEA. V was pared by 5 bases and J by 4 bases, with 9 bases between. The DNA for the CDR3 is TGCAGCGTTCGGGTTGGTTACGAGCAGTACTTC. Translated: CSVRVGYEQYF.

This clonotype was detected a few times. This sequence joins TRBV29-1 and TRBJ2-2; perhaps TRBD1 as D (7 bases). V was clipped by 6 bases and J by 7 bases, with 18 bases between them. The CDR3 has 14 amino acids. Germline CDR1 and CDR2: SQVTM and ANQGSEA. CDR3 nucleotide sequence: TGCAGCGTGCGCGGGACAGAGTTGAGCGGGGAGCTGTTTTTT. Translating gives CSVRGTELSGELFF.

Comment on this clonotype: Since a much larger clone is just one base distant, this may be a read error. V gene TRBV10-3 combines with J gene TRBJ2-7; D is unclear. Per the germline V gene, CDR1 is ENHRY and CDR2 is SYGVKD. V dropped 8 bases and J dropped 3 bases, with 5 bases sitting between them. The CDR3 covers 10 residues. Here the CDR3 reads CAIGDYEQYF. CDR3 in DNA: TGTGCCATCGGGGACTACGAGCAGTACTTC.

The J gene is TRBJ2-7, the V gene TRBV7-2; TRBD2 aligns across 11 bases. The CDR3 extends over 16 amino acids. V was pared by 5 bases and J by 6 bases, with 12 bases of the junction left unmatched. CDR1 and CDR2 (germline): SGHTA, FQGNSA. The DNA for the CDR3 is TGTGCCAGCAGCGCCCGAACTAGCGGGAGATCTCCCGAGCAGTACTTC. It encodes CASSARTSGRSPEQYF.